This is a list of T cell receptor beta chains from one sample in a study of blood T cell repertoires in COVID-19. Clones were sequenced by immunoSEQ multiplex PCR, and TCRdb holds only the in-frame ones, with some missing. The sample lists some 120,000 clones, 83% seen once, with about 6.3% in the top ten. Material: peripheral blood. The receptor set was obtained from an older man with active or convalescent COVID-19. Each CDR3 is given with its conserved first and last residue. D genes are given only for firm matches.

j_call: TRBJ1-3; d_call: .; v_call: TRBV4-3; cdr3_nt: TGCGCCAGCAGCCAAGATGGAGGGTCTGGAAACACCATATATTTT; cdr3_aa: CASSQDGGSGNTIYF
j_call: TRBJ2-7; d_call: TRBD1; v_call: TRBV11-1; cdr3_nt: TGTGCCAGCAGCTCAGGACAGGGGACCTCCTACGAGCAGTACTTC; cdr3_aa: CASSSGQGTSYEQYF
j_call: TRBJ2-5; d_call: TRBD1; v_call: TRBV11-2; cdr3_nt: TGTGCCAGCAGCTTAGTTCGGACAGGGGGCCGTGAGACCCAGTACTTC; cdr3_aa: CASSLVRTGGRETQYF
j_call: TRBJ2-3; d_call: .; v_call: TRBV9; cdr3_nt: TGTGCCAGCAGCGTAGCGGGCGGGGATAGCACAGATACGCAGTATTTT; cdr3_aa: CASSVAGGDSTDTQYF
j_call: TRBJ1-2; d_call: TRBD1; v_call: TRBV7-9; cdr3_nt: TGTGCCAGCAGCCAACAGGGGCTTGGCTACACCTTC; cdr3_aa: CASSQQGLGYTF
j_call: TRBJ2-1; d_call: TRBD2; v_call: TRBV6-1; cdr3_nt: TGTGCCAGCAGTGGGTTAGCGGGGGAAGGGTACAATGAGCAGTTCTTC; cdr3_aa: CASSGLAGEGYNEQFF
j_call: TRBJ2-7; d_call: TRBD1; v_call: TRBV7-9; cdr3_nt: TGTGCCAGCAGCCCTACAGGGGATTACGAGCAGTACTTC; cdr3_aa: CASSPTGDYEQYF
j_call: TRBJ1-1; d_call: TRBD1; v_call: TRBV6-5; cdr3_nt: TGTGCCAGCAGTTACAGGGGGCTTAGTAACACTGAAGCTTTCTTT; cdr3_aa: CASSYRGLSNTEAFF
j_call: TRBJ2-3; d_call: .; v_call: TRBV7-2; cdr3_nt: TGTGCCAGCAGCTTTAGCCGCACAGATACGCAGTATTTT; cdr3_aa: CASSFSRTDTQYF
j_call: TRBJ2-3; d_call: TRBD1; v_call: TRBV19; cdr3_nt: TGTGCCAGTAGTAGGGGCGGACAGGGGCTGGCAGATACGCAGTATTTT; cdr3_aa: CASSRGGQGLADTQYF
j_call: TRBJ2-1; d_call: TRBD2; v_call: TRBV2; cdr3_nt: TGTGCCAGCAGGGGGACTAGCGGGGGGGCCCGCAATGAGCAGTTCTTC; cdr3_aa: CASRGTSGGARNEQFF
j_call: TRBJ1-1; d_call: TRBD1; v_call: TRBV5-6; cdr3_nt: TGTGCCAGCAGCTATCAGGGGGGAGTTGGCGCTGAAGCTTTCTTT; cdr3_aa: CASSYQGGVGAEAFF
j_call: TRBJ1-2; d_call: .; v_call: TRBV7-2; cdr3_nt: TGTGCCAGCAGCTTAGATACCACTAAAAGCTATGGCTACACCTTC; cdr3_aa: CASSLDTTKSYGYTF
j_call: TRBJ2-2; d_call: TRBD2; v_call: TRBV6-2/TRBV6-3; cdr3_nt: TGTGCCAGCAGCCAAAGCGGGGGGGATTCCGGGGAGCTGTTTTTT; cdr3_aa: CASSQSGGDSGELFF
j_call: TRBJ1-3; d_call: TRBD1; v_call: TRBV6-6; cdr3_nt: TGTGCCAGCAACAGGGGGGACGGAAACACCATATATTTT; cdr3_aa: CASNRGDGNTIYF
j_call: TRBJ1-6; d_call: .; v_call: TRBV2; cdr3_nt: TGTGCCAGCAGTGTCCGGGGGGACTATAATTCACCCCTCCACTTT; cdr3_aa: CASSVRGDYNSPLHF
j_call: TRBJ1-4; d_call: TRBD1; v_call: TRBV3-1/TRBV3-2; cdr3_nt: TGTGCCAGCAGCACCTCCGGGACAGGGCGTGAAAAACTGTTTTTT; cdr3_aa: CASSTSGTGREKLFF
j_call: TRBJ1-4; d_call: TRBD1; v_call: TRBV7-8; cdr3_nt: TGTGCCAGCAGCACTCTTCGACAGGGGGCGGACTTGGCTAATGAAAAACTGTTTTTT; cdr3_aa: CASSTLRQGADLANEKLFF
j_call: TRBJ1-1; d_call: TRBD1; v_call: TRBV6-2/TRBV6-3; cdr3_nt: TGTGCCAGCAGTTATGGCCAGGGGGCCAGGAACACTGAAGCTTTCTTT; cdr3_aa: CASSYGQGARNTEAFF
j_call: TRBJ1-6; d_call: .; v_call: TRBV9; cdr3_nt: TGTGCCAGCAGCGTAGGCAGATTCACGTCACCCCTCCACTTT; cdr3_aa: CASSVGRFTSPLHF
j_call: TRBJ2-1; d_call: TRBD2; v_call: TRBV7-2; cdr3_nt: TGTGCCAGCAGTTTAAGGTCTAGCGGGGGGGTTCACAATGAGCAGTTCTTC; cdr3_aa: CASSLRSSGGVHNEQFF
j_call: TRBJ2-2; d_call: .; v_call: TRBV28; cdr3_nt: TGTGCCAGCAGAGAGTTGTTGAACACCGGGGAGCTGTTTTTT; cdr3_aa: CASRELLNTGELFF
j_call: TRBJ2-7; d_call: TRBD1; v_call: TRBV19; cdr3_nt: TGTGCCAGTAGTATGAGGGGACAGGGGGCGAACGAGCAGTACTTC; cdr3_aa: CASSMRGQGANEQYF